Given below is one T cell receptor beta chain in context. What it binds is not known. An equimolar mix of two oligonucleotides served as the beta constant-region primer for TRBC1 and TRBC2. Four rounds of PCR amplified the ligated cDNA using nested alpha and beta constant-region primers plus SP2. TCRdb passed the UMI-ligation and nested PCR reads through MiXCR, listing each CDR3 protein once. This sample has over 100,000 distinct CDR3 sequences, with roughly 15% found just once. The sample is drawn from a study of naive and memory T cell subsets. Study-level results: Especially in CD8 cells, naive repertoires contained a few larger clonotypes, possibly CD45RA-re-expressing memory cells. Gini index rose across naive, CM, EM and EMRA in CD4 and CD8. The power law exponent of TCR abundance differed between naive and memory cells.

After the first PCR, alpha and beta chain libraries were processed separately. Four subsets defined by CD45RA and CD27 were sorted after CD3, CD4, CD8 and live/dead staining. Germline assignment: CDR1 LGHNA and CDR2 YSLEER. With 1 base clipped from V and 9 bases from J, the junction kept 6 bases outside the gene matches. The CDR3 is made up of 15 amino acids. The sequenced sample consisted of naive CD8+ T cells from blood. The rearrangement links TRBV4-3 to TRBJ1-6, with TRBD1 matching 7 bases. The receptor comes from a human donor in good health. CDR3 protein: CASSQGTGVSSPLHF. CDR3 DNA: TGCGCCAGCAGCCAAGGGACAGGAGTCAGTTCACCCCTCCACTTT.